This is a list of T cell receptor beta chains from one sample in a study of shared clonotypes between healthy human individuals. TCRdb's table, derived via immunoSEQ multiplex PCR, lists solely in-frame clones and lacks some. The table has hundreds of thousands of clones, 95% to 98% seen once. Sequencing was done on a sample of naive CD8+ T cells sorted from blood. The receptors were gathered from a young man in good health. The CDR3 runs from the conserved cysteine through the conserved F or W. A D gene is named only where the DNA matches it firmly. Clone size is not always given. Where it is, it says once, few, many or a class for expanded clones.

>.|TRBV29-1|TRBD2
CSVGIRDYNNEQFF
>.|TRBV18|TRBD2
CASSQNSGRAVDEQYF
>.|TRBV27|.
CASSPGGGLQPQHF
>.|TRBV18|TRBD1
CASSPRGQGSGNTIYF
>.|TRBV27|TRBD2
CASSLGGSGYEQYF
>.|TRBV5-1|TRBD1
CASRSTGNPNEKLFF
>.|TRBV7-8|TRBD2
CASSLASGAGGPHEQFF
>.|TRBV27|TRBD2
CASSSQRGTSGAYEQYF
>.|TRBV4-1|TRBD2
CASSQEGTSGRETQYF
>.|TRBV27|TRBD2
CASSPIAGGDYEQYF
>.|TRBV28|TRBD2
CASSFLGGGSIQYF
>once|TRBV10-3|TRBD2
CAIGAGAGETQYF
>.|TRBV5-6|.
CASSLGDSNYGYTF
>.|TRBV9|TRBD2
CASSVEGLAGDYEQYF
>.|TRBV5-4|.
CASSLPGSNQPQHF
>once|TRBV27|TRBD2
CASRLSGSGGYEQYF
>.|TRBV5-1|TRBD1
CASSLGIDREYIQYF
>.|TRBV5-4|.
CASSLAAGVRNYEQYF
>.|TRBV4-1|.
CASSQASIEDSYEQYF
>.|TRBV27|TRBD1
CASSLTRSRQGTRPSTDTQYF
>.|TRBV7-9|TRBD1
CASSPGTGVPEQYF
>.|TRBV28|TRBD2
CASSLTRGGEQYF
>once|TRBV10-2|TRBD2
CATKQREGYNNEQFF
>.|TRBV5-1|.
CASSLVQNQETQYF
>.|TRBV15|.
CATSRETDTDTQYF